The source of this T cell receptor beta chain is a study of T cell responses to AZD1222 COVID-19 vaccine. Germline CDR1 SEHNR, CDR2 FQNEAQ (reference sequence). Deletions cut 5 bases from V and 2 bases from J, with 13 bases between. There are 15 residues in the CDR3. Comment on this clone: What it binds is unknown.

Researchers grouped second doses given at about 4 or about 12 weeks into one pool. Here immunoSEQ multiplex PCR was the method, and the copy in TCRdb shows in-frame clones only, minus some. The sample holds about 110,000 clones, 70% to 90% seen once. Broader study findings: Within unmutated variant regions lay the reported targets of nearly half of spike-specific TCRs. No day 14 peak samples; only post-peak repertoires were characterized. Spike-specific TCR breadth and depth were elevated following two AZD1222 doses.

The sequencing used peripheral blood, collected 28 days after the second AZD1222 dose. This chain uses TRBV7-9 with TRBJ1-3; tentatively, D is TRBD1 (6 bases). This receptor was obtained from an adult who received the AZD1222 COVID-19 vaccine. CDR3 sequence (DNA): TGTGCCAGCAGCCCCACAGGGATCGCTGGAAACACCATATATTTT. Translated: CASSPTGIAGNTIYF. Combining the CDR3 with reference TRBV7-9 and TRBJ1-3 gives the whole variable domain DTGVSQNPRHKITKRGQNVTFRCDPISEHNRLYWYRQTLGQGPEFLTYFQNEAQLEKSRLLSDRFSAERPKGSFSTLEIQRTEQGDSAMYLCASSPTGIAGNTIYFGEGSWLTVV.